This entry is about one T cell receptor beta chain. The table came from immunoSEQ multiplex PCR; TCRdb's copy has only in-frame clones and leaves some out. This sample yields tens of thousands of clones, of which just over 90% are seen a single time; around 2.3% belongs to the top ten. The entry originates in a study of T cell changes during pregnancy in multiple sclerosis. Source: peripheral blood, taken in the second trimester of pregnancy. The source is a female donor with multiple sclerosis, enrolled in a pregnancy study.

The CDR3 DNA follows: TGTGCCAGCACACAGAGGGAGGGCGTGAACACTGAAGCTTTCTTT. This translates into CASTQREGVNTEAFF. This chain uses TRBV18 with TRBJ1-1; the D is unclear. The CDR3 is 15 residues long. With 8 bases removed from V and 0 bases from J, the gap between germline ends came to 16 bases. Germline V gene sequence: CDR1 KGHSH, CDR2 LQKENI. The full variable domain, rest sourced from reference TRBV18 and TRBJ1-1, is NAGVMQNPRHLVRRRGQEARLRCSPMKGHSHVYWYRQLPEEGLKFMVYLQKENIIDESGMPKERFSAEFPKEGPSILRIQQVVRGDSAAYFCASTQREGVNTEAFFGQGTRLTVV.